What follows are 16 T cell receptor beta chains derived from one specimen sequenced in a study of T cell repertoires in MIS-A myocarditis (dated by TCRdb to between 2021 and 2024). Receptors were amplified or captured by the immunoSEQ multiplex PCR assay. As stored in TCRdb, this immuneACCESS dataset retains in-frame rearrangements with V and J assigned. A fraction of the clones does not appear; measured against another copy, unresolved V genes explain less than half of the discrepancy, and the remainder lacks a known reason. The sample table holds more than 6,000 clones, of which under 85% were seen once. The top ten clones comprise roughly 19% of the sample. The sample comprised right inferior lung lobe tissue obtained at autopsy. Source of these receptors: a man aged 18 to 30 with fulminant myocarditis from multisystem inflammatory syndrome in adults (MIS-A) after COVID-19.

J is TRBJ1-4 and V is TRBV19; 8 nucleotides match TRBD1. J lost 8 bases, V lost 3 bases, and 5 bases had no gene match. Per germline, CDR1 LNHDA and CDR2 SQIVND (reference sequence). This CDR3 has 14 amino acids. The CDR3 DNA is TGTGCCAGTAGTATGACAGGGGAACGAGAAAAACTGTTTTTT. Translating it yields CASSMTGEREKLFF.

The chain uses TRBV11-2 and TRBJ2-2; possibly TRBD1 for D (5 bases). Trimming removed 2 bases from V and 4 bases from J, with 11 bases in between. This CDR3 is built from 15 residues. Germline CDR1 and CDR2: SGHAT and FQNNGV. CDR3 sequence: CASSLMAGFTGELFF. The CDR3 region has the DNA TGTGCCAGCAGCTTAATGGCAGGGTTCACCGGGGAGCTGTTTTTT.

The rearrangement uses TRBV27 and TRBJ1-1; D unclear. In germline, CDR1 is MNHEY, CDR2 SMNVEV (reference sequence). V was shortened by 3 bases and J by 1 base, with 9 bases between the two germline ends. The CDR3 is 14 amino acids. The CDR3 is CASSFLSGNTEAFF. As DNA, the CDR3 is TGTGCCAGCAGTTTTCTCTCTGGGAACACTGAAGCTTTCTTT.

The chain employs TRBV13 and TRBJ2-3, with 12 bases matching TRBD2. CDR1 is PRHDT and CDR2 is FYEKMQ in the germline V gene (reference sequence). The V segment lost 3 bases and the J segment 6 bases; nucleotides outside the gene matches: 13. The length of the CDR3 is 18 residues. In nucleotides, the CDR3 is TGTGCCAGCAGCTTTAGACCCCGACTAGCGGGAGAATCCGATACGCAGTATTTT. Translating it yields CASSFRPRLAGESDTQYF. Filled out from reference TRBV13 and TRBJ2-3, the complete variable domain reads AAGVIQSPRHLIKEKRETATLKCYPIPRHDTVYWYQQGPGQDPQFLISFYEKMQSDKGSIPDRFSAQQFSDYHSELNMSSLELGDSALYFCASSFRPRLAGESDTQYFGPGTRLTVL.

The chain recombines TRBV11-3 with TRBJ2-5; 16 nucleotides align to TRBD2. The CDR3 is 15 residues long. Germline trimming cut 8 bases from V and 7 bases from J; bases unmatched to any gene: 7. Germline V gene data show CDR1 as SGHNT and CDR2 as YENEEA. The CDR3 DNA reads as TGTGCCAGCGAGGGACTAGCGGGGGGGAAACGGACCCAGTACTTC. Translating gives CASEGLAGGKRTQYF. Full variable domain (missing parts from reference TRBV11-3 and TRBJ2-5): EAGVVQSPRYKIIEKKQPVAFWCNPISGHNTLYWYLQNLGQGPELLIRYENEEAVDDSQLPKDRFSAERLKGVDSTLKIQPAELGDSAVYLCASEGLAGGKRTQYFGPGTRLLVL.

V is TRBV6-2 or TRBV6-3 and J is TRBJ1-5; D gene ambiguous. The germline CDR1 and CDR2 sequences are MNHEY and SVGEGT. Trimming left V 2 bases short and J 0 bases short, with 5 bases between. This CDR3 is 14 amino acids long. The CDR3 loop is CASSYLDSNQPQHF. The CDR3 DNA is TGTGCCAGCAGTTACCTCGATAGCAATCAGCCCCAGCATTTT.

The rearrangement links TRBV7-9 to TRBJ1-2; TRBD1 matches 9 bases. The junction had 3 bases not matched to a gene; V was cut back by 5 bases and J by 5 bases. Looked up from germline, CDR1 is SEHNR and CDR2 is FQNEAQ (reference sequence). The CDR3 is 13 residues long. CDR3 residues: CASSPGTGYGYTF. Written as DNA, the CDR3 is TGTGCCAGCAGCCCCGGGACAGGGTATGGCTACACCTTC.

J is TRBJ2-7 and V is TRBV19; 9 bases agree with TRBD2. V lost 10 bases and J lost 3; bases outside the gene matches: 4. This CDR3 spans 12 amino acids. Per the germline V gene, CDR1 is LNHDA and CDR2 is SQIVND (reference sequence). CDR3 DNA sequence: TGTGCCACTTGTAGCGGGAGCTACGAGCAGTACTTC. Protein sequence: CATCSGSYEQYF.

The J gene is TRBJ2-1, the V gene TRBV10-1, with D uncertain. CDR1 and CDR2 (germline): WNHNN, SYGVQD (reference sequence). This CDR3 spans 11 amino acids. The V end lost 7 bases, the J end lost 7 bases, and 8 bases lay between the germline ends. The CDR3 coding sequence is TGCGCCAGCACCCCAAATAATGAGCAGTTCTTC. It is translated as CASTPNNEQFF.

V is TRBV7-9 and J is TRBJ1-2; 11 nucleotides align to TRBD1. V lost 4 bases and J lost 4; bases outside the gene matches: 5. CDR1 is SEHNR and CDR2 is FQNEAQ in the germline V gene (reference sequence). CDR3 length: 15 amino acids. This CDR3 reads CASSWDRGKGYGYTF. CDR3 in DNA: TGTGCCAGCAGCTGGGACAGGGGGAAAGGCTATGGCTACACCTTC. The full variable domain, with the rest looked up from reference TRBV7-9 and TRBJ1-2, is DTGVSQNPRHKITKRGQNVTFRCDPISEHNRLYWYRQTLGQGPEFLTYFQNEAQLEKSRLLSDRFSAERPKGSFSTLEIQRTEQGDSAMYLCASSWDRGKGYGYTFGSGTRLTVV.

The rearrangement uses TRBV28 and TRBJ2-7; 8 nucleotides match TRBD2. Germline assignment: CDR1 MDHEN and CDR2 SYDVKM. J gave up 2 bases and V 6 bases, and 6 bases lay outside the gene matches. The CDR3 length is 14 residues. The CDR3 nucleotides are TGTGCCAGCAGCCAAAGCGGGAGCCCCTACGAGCAGTACTTC. The encoded protein is CASSQSGSPYEQYF.

The chain links TRBV30 to TRBJ2-3; no definite D call. Germline CDR1 reads GTSNPN; CDR2 reads SVGIG (reference sequence). The CDR3 has 12 residues. CDR3 region: CAYAYPTDTQYF. CDR3 in DNA: TGTGCTTATGCTTACCCCACAGATACGCAGTATTTT.

J is TRBJ2-2 and V is TRBV4-1; D ambiguous. CDR3 length: 15 residues. Germline V CDR1 and CDR2: MGHRA, YSYEKL. The V gene lost 3 bases and the J gene lost 4 bases, with 12 bases spanning the gap. This CDR3 reads CASSHPSRSTGELFF. The DNA for the CDR3 is TGCGCCAGCAGCCACCCTTCAAGGAGCACCGGGGAGCTGTTTTTT.

This chain uses TRBV3-1 (or the pseudogene TRBV3-2) with TRBJ1-2; TRBD1 might be the D (5 bases). The length of the CDR3 is 12 residues. Deletions cut 4 bases from V and 8 bases from J, with 11 bases between. CDR1 and CDR2 (germline): LGHDT, YNNKEL (reference sequence). CDR3 nucleotides: TGTGCCAGCAGCCGTGGGACGGGCGGCTACACCTTC. Amino acids: CASSRGTGGYTF.

This chain uses TRBV10-3 with TRBJ1-5; no clear D. This CDR3 is built from 13 residues. Germline CDR1 and CDR2: ENHRY and SYGVKD. V lost 3 bases, J lost 4 bases, and 7 bases lay in between. The CDR3 nucleotides read TGTGCCATCAGTGAAACGGGGAATCAGCCCCAGCATTTT. Encoded protein: CAISETGNQPQHF.

The chain has TRBV24-1 and TRBJ1-1, with 7 bases matching TRBD1. Trimming at V came to 3 bases and at J to 5 bases, leaving 8 bases not matched to a gene. Germline-derived CDR1 and CDR2 are KGHDR and SFDVKD. CDR3 size: 15 residues. CDR3 amino acids: CATSDPRQGDTEAFF. The CDR3, as DNA: TGTGCCACCAGTGATCCCAGACAGGGAGATACTGAAGCTTTCTTT.